The next 10 T cell receptor beta chains were all read from a single sample in a study of spatial heterogeneity in lung cancer. Time point reported: blood at routine non-recurrence follow-up after resection. Material for sequencing was whole RNA from tumor, nontumor lung or frozen PBMC, left unsorted. One entry per CDR3 protein results from TCRdb running MiXCR on the 5' RACE reads. Of roughly 120,000 distinct CDR3 sequences listed, 10% to 15% are singletons. Sequencing used PBMCs, obtained at follow-up. Receptors were obtained from a male donor with early-stage non-small cell lung cancer.

This clonotype was observed a handful of times. The CDR3 coding sequence is TGTGCCGCGGGGAGGCGGGGGGCTCCTGACGAGCAGTACTTC. It is translated as CAAGRRGAPDEQYF. The chain recombines TRBV10-3 with TRBJ2-7; TRBD2 matches at 8 bases. CDR3 length equals 14 residues. The trim removed 11 bases at V and 5 bases at J, leaving 14 bases unmatched. CDR1 and CDR2 from the germline V gene are ENHRY and SYGVKD.

This chain joins TRBV12-3 or TRBV12-4 and TRBJ2-7; TRBD1 agrees at 7 bases. V trimming: 5 bases; J trimming: 9 bases; junction bases outside the gene matches: 10. The CDR3 consists of 13 residues. The CDR3 here is CASSLRGQLRQYF. CDR3 DNA: TGTGCCAGCAGTCTCAGGGGACAGCTTAGGCAGTACTTC.

V gene TRBV6-1 combines with J gene TRBJ2-7; D not certain. Trimming stripped 7 bases from V and 4 bases from J, with 20 bases between. The CDR3 contains 15 residues. Germline V gene sequence: CDR1 MNHNS, CDR2 SASEGT. This chain's CDR3 is CASNRFQADVYEQYF. The DNA for the CDR3 is TGTGCCAGCAATAGATTCCAGGCAGACGTTTACGAGCAGTACTTC.

This clonotype was picked up many times. The chain links TRBV7-2 to TRBJ1-5; 10 nucleotides agree with TRBD1. The CDR3 extends over 15 amino acids. Germline assignment: CDR1 SGHTA and CDR2 FQGNSA. With 2 bases clipped from V and 6 bases from J, the junction kept 4 bases outside the gene matches. CDR3 coding DNA: TGTGCCAGCAGCTTAACCGGGACAGGGGTTCAGCCCCAGCATTTT. Translation: CASSLTGTGVQPQHF.

This clonotype showed up many times. The chain employs TRBV20-1 and TRBJ1-2, with 9 bases that match TRBD1. The J segment lost 2 bases and the V segment lost 0 bases, leaving 4 bases of the junction unmatched. CDR1 is DFQATT and CDR2 is SNEGSKA in the germline V gene (reference sequence). The CDR3 consists of 15 residues. In DNA form, the CDR3 reads TGCAGTGCTAGAGACTGGACAGGGGTGAACTATGGCTACACCTTC. The encoded protein is CSARDWTGVNYGYTF.

This chain uses TRBV2 with TRBJ2-3, with a weak D call TRBD2 (7 bases). CDR1 and CDR2 (germline): SNHLY, FYNNEI. This CDR3 has 17 amino acids. Trimming removed 0 bases from V and 1 base from J, with 14 bases in between. The CDR3 region has the DNA TGTGCCAGCAGTGAAGCGCTTCCGGGGGGCCGCACAGATACGCAGTATTTT. This gives the protein CASSEALPGGRTDTQYF.

This clonotype was seen a few times. The gene calls are TRBV28 and TRBJ1-2; D is uncertain. Germline V gene sequence: CDR1 MDHEN, CDR2 SYDVKM. The CDR3 is made up of 13 amino acids. V dropped 5 bases and J dropped 8 bases, with 15 bases sitting between them. The CDR3 DNA sequence: TGTGCCAGCAGTCCGTCACAGCCTCGCGGCTACACCTTC. Amino acids: CASSPSQPRGYTF.

At least ten counts were recorded for this clonotype. The chain carries TRBV27 and TRBJ2-5, with 8 bases matching TRBD1. This CDR3 contains 14 residues. V shed 7 bases and J 1 base; nucleotides not matched to a gene: 5. Germline V gives CDR1 MNHEY, CDR2 SMNVEV (reference sequence). CDR3 sequence (DNA): TGTGCCAGCACCCGGACAGGGCGCCAAGAGACCCAGTACTTC. Amino acids: CASTRTGRQETQYF.

The V and J genes are TRBV7-9 and TRBJ1-4; 8 nucleotides agree with TRBD1. With V trimmed by 6 bases and J by 7 bases, 7 bases remained unmatched. The CDR3 contains 14 residues. The V gene's germline CDR1 is SEHNR and CDR2 FQNEAQ (reference sequence). The CDR3: CASSRQGHTEKLFF. CDR3 sequence (DNA): TGTGCCAGCAGTCGACAGGGGCACACTGAAAAACTGTTTTTT.

This clonotype has at least ten counts. V usage is TRBV28 and J usage is TRBJ1-1, with unresolved D. The germline V and J ends were trimmed by 4 bases and 1 base, with 4 bases remaining between them. The germline gives CDR1 MDHEN, CDR2 SYDVKM. The CDR3 is 12 residues long. The CDR3 sequence is CASSYQNTEAFF. Written as DNA, the CDR3 is TGTGCCAGCAGTTATCAGAACACTGAAGCTTTCTTT.